The clone carrying this T cell receptor beta chain was picked up many times. Antigen unknown. The entry originates in a study of T-cell memory formation after mild COVID-19. TCRdb ran MiXCR on the 5' RACE reads and lists one entry per CDR3 protein. The repertoire includes about 27,000 distinct CDR3 sequences, around 7% of them detected once, and 13% to 15% sits in the top ten. Per the germline V gene, CDR1 is DFQATT and CDR2 is SNEGSKA (reference sequence). V shed 3 bases and J shed 3 bases, with 9 bases lying between them. This CDR3 region has 13 residues. Study outcomes and limitations: Cross-reactive memory appears to have joined, as suggested by some responding clones showing up in pre-infection memory. Second-wave clones that peaked on day 37 lacked confirmed SARS-CoV-2 specificity.

The source is an adult woman who had mild COVID-19 (a few samples of this study predate the infection). Cell type and time point are not known. This chain uses TRBV20-1 with TRBJ2-1; D perhaps matches TRBD2 (7 bases). Sequencing used PBMCs or a T cell subset sorted from them (not recorded which). CDR3 loop: CSASGGLYNEQFF. CDR3 DNA: TGCAGTGCTAGCGGGGGGCTCTACAATGAGCAGTTCTTC.